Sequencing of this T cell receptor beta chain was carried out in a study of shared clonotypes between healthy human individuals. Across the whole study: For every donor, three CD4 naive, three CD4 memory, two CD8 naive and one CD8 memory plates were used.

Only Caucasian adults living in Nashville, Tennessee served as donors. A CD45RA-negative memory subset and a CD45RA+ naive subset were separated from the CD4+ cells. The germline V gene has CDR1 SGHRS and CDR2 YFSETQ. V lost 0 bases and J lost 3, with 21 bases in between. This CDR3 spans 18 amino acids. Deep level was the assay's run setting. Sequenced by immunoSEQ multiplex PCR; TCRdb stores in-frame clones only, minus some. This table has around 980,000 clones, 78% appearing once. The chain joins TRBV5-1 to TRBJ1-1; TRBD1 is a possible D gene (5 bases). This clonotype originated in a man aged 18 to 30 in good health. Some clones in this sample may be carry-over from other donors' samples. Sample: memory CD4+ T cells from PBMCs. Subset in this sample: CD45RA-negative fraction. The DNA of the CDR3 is TGCGCCAGCAGCTTGGCCCCCGGAGTACGCCCCAGGGACACTGAAGCTTTCTTT. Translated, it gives CASSLAPGVRPRDTEAFF.